These 4 T cell receptor beta chains were all obtained from the same sample, sequenced in a study of regulatory T cells in long-lasting Graves disease. Investigators prepared the TCR beta libraries by applying iRepertoire HTBI primers and Arm-PCR of CDR3 regions. TCRdb recomputed calls from the multiplex PCR reads with MiXCR, one row per CDR3 protein. Of about 530,000 distinct CDR3 sequences listed, more than 15% were seen once; the top ten hold around a quarter. This sample's time point: newly diagnosed GD, antithyroid drugs for less than 3 months. With RNA extracted from PBMCs as input, the TCR library was made. The sample was also reused in another study, on T cells in Graves' hyperthyroidism and ophthalmopathy.

The sample here was peripheral blood mononuclear cells (PBMCs), taken at new diagnosis, from a patient treated with antithyroid drugs. The origin of the receptors is a woman aged 40 to 65 with Graves disease.

This clonotype was observed at least ten times. The chain employs TRBV28 and TRBJ1-6, with TRBD1 identical over 7 bases. The trim removed 8 bases at V and 7 bases at J, leaving 14 bases unmatched. Germline lookup yields CDR1 MDHEN and CDR2 SYDVKM. The CDR3 covers 16 residues. CDR3 nucleotide sequence: TGTGCCAGCCGTAAACAGGGGACACGGGGGAATTCACCCCTCCACTTT. Translating it yields CASRKQGTRGNSPLHF.

In its sample, this clonotype was seen a few times. The V and J genes are TRBV4-2 and TRBJ2-7; TRBD2 agrees at 14 bases. The CDR3 extends over 19 amino acids. J was trimmed by 0 bases and V by 0 bases; bases with no gene match: 7. Germline V gives CDR1 LGHNA, CDR2 YNFKEQ. CDR3 loop: CASSQEGGTSGGGSYEQYF. The CDR3 nucleotides are TGTGCCAGCAGCCAAGAGGGTGGGACTAGCGGGGGAGGCTCCTACGAGCAGTACTTC.

This clonotype occurred a few times. V and J are TRBV6-1 and TRBJ2-6; no firm D call. Per the germline V gene, CDR1 is MNHNS and CDR2 is SASEGT. The CDR3 loop spans 13 amino acids. Trimming stripped 4 bases from V and 4 bases from J, with 5 bases between. The DNA for the CDR3 is TGTGCCAGCAGTGTCAAAGGGGCCAACGTCCTGACTTTC. It yields the protein CASSVKGANVLTF.

This clonotype was seen a handful of times. The rearrangement links TRBV6-2 or TRBV6-3 to TRBJ1-1, with 10 positions matching TRBD1. With 7 bases clipped from V and 3 bases from J, the junction kept 11 bases outside the gene matches. Germline assignment: CDR1 MNHEY and CDR2 SVGEGT. This CDR3 spans 16 amino acids. The CDR3 bases are TGTGCCAGCACCTCGGGGACAGGGGTAAGAGACACTGAAGCTTTCTTT. It codes for CASTSGTGVRDTEAFF.